This T cell receptor (beta chain) appears in the sequencing data of a study of Ad26.COV2.S vaccination and SARS-CoV-2 variants. Study overall: Ad26.COV2.S, an intramuscular injection, was given once or twice 56 days apart. Findings of the study overall: Individuals receiving vaccine had higher spike-specific TCR breadth than placebo recipients did.

Treatment defined: around 19 received Ad26.COV2.S at low or high dose, single or two shots; roughly five received placebo; per-sample allocation not given. At day 63 after the first vaccine or placebo injection, samples were drawn. Looked up from germline, CDR1 is SGHRS and CDR2 is YFSETQ. This CDR3 is 16 amino acids long. Trimming cost V 4 bases and J 0 bases, with 14 bases left between them. This clone appeared a few times. The antigen is unknown. This CDR3 is also generated by other DNA sequences in the sample. This table comes from immunoSEQ multiplex PCR, and its TCRdb copy is limited to in-frame clones, with some not included. Of about 400,000 clones in the sample, 80% to 95% were seen once.

The gene calls are TRBV5-1 and TRBJ1-3, with unresolved D. The source material was peripheral blood, sampled in a trial of Ad26.COV2.S vaccine versus placebo. The TCR sequence derives from a person aged 18-60 years who received the Ad26.COV2.S COVID-19 vaccine or a placebo. CDR3 residues: CASSLAGGSSGNTIYF. Written as DNA, the CDR3 is TGCGCCAGCAGCCTGGCGGGCGGAAGCTCTGGAAACACCATATATTTT.